The 3 T cell receptor beta chains given below trace back to one sample, sequenced in a study of T cells after posttransplantation cyclophosphamide. Control samples came 1 year after myeloablative marrow transplants with methotrexate plus calcineurin inhibitor. Repertoires were generated with immunoSEQ multiplex PCR, while TCRdb's copy carries only in-frame clones and drops some. Of around 23,000 clones in the sample, approximately 86% are singletons; the top ten hold approximately 2.3%. This material consisted of PBMCs, taken 350 to 400 days after allogeneic stem cell transplant with calcineurin inhibitor and methotrexate. The receptors were sampled from a female patient aged 30-39 years who received an allogeneic stem cell transplant from an unrelated donor, was CMV-positive, and had acute and chronic GVHD. Some of the T cells may derive from the graft donor.

The chain recombines TRBV29-1 with TRBJ1-5; 7 bases match TRBD1. The CDR3 is 15 amino acids. Germline loops: CDR1 SQVTM, CDR2 ANQGSEA. The ends lost 4 bases at V and 4 bases at J; junction bases unmatched: 10. The CDR3 DNA is TGCAGCGTTGCGACCGGGACAGCCCCAAATCAGCCCCAGCATTTT. Amino acids: CSVATGTAPNQPQHF.

The rearrangement links TRBV28 to TRBJ2-2; the match to TRBD1 covers 7 bases. The junction had 5 bases not matched to a gene; V was cut back by 5 bases and J by 8 bases. Germline CDR1 and CDR2: MDHEN and SYDVKM. The CDR3 extends over 13 amino acids. CDR3: CASSPPDRGELFF. CDR3 in DNA: TGTGCCAGCAGTCCTCCGGACAGGGGGGAGCTGTTTTTT. Drawing the rest from reference TRBV28 and TRBJ2-2, the complete variable domain is DVKVTQSSRYLVKRTGEKVFLECVQDMDHENMFWYRQDPGLGLRLIYFSYDVKMKEKGDIPEGYSVSREKKERFSLILESASTNQTSMYLCASSPPDRGELFFGEGSRLTVL.

The chain has TRBV28 and TRBJ2-7; a weak D match, TRBD1 (6 bases). Germline loops: CDR1 MDHEN, CDR2 SYDVKM. V dropped 6 bases and J dropped 6 bases, with 21 bases sitting between them. The CDR3 covers 15 residues. CDR3 sequence: CASRLQGRDGREQYF. For the CDR3, the DNA is TGTGCCAGCAGGTTACAGGGCCGAGACGGGCGCGAGCAGTACTTC. The full variable domain, rest sourced from reference TRBV28 and TRBJ2-7, is DVKVTQSSRYLVKRTGEKVFLECVQDMDHENMFWYRQDPGLGLRLIYFSYDVKMKEKGDIPEGYSVSREKKERFSLILESASTNQTSMYLCASRLQGRDGREQYFGPGTRLTVT.